This T cell receptor (beta chain) was profiled in a study of T cell changes during pregnancy in multiple sclerosis. After removal of 5 bases from V and 9 bases from J, the junction contained 16 bases not matched to a gene. Looked up from germline, CDR1 is LNHNV and CDR2 is YYDKDF (reference sequence). The CDR3 extends over 15 amino acids. TCRdb's copy holds only in-frame clones and misses some; the assay was immunoSEQ multiplex PCR. The repertoire includes about 68,000 clones, about 91% of them detected once, and approximately 1.4% sits in the top ten. This clone was seen a single time. The chain employs TRBV15 and TRBJ2-7; 7 bases are a match to TRBD1. This receptor was obtained from a female donor in good health, enrolled as a control in a pregnancy study. Sequences were derived from peripheral blood, sampled in the second trimester of pregnancy. The CDR3 nucleotides read TGTGCCACCAGCGCATCCGTCGGACAGGTGGGTTGGCAGTACTTC. Protein: CATSASVGQVGWQYF.